These T cell receptor beta chains were read from a single sample in a study of CD8+ T cells in alopecia areata. This table comes from immunoSEQ multiplex PCR, and its TCRdb copy is limited to in-frame clones, with some not included. The sample holds just over 150,000 clones, approximately 53% seen once. The sequences come from CD8+ T cells sorted from blood, collected at week 0. All receptors come from a human donor with alopecia areata. CDR3s include the opening cysteine and the closing phenylalanine or tryptophan. A D gene is named only where the DNA matches it firmly. Some rows mark clone size as missing; the rest say once, few, many or name a class of expanded clone.

v_gene	j_gene	abundance	d_gene	CDR3aa	CDR3nt
TRBV6-5	TRBJ1-6	NA	NA	CASSSFTMGSPLHF	TGTGCCAGCAGTTCCTTCACCATGGGGTCACCCCTCCACTTT
TRBV27	TRBJ2-3	NA	TRBD1	CASRHGTGGPDTQYF	TGTGCCAGCAGGCACGGGACAGGGGGCCCAGATACGCAGTATTTT
TRBV5-6	TRBJ1-2	NA	NA	CASSLAEANYGYTF	TGTGCCAGCAGCTTGGCTGAAGCTAACTATGGCTACACCTTC
TRBV5-6	TRBJ2-6	few	TRBD2	CASSLPISGGGSGANVLTF	TGTGCCAGCAGCTTACCCATTAGCGGGGGAGGTTCTGGGGCCAACGTCCTGACTTTC
TRBV6-5	TRBJ2-2	NA	TRBD2	CASSPRSGGTGELFF	TGTGCCAGCAGTCCTCGGTCCGGGGGGACCGGGGAGCTGTTTTTT
TRBV6-5	TRBJ1-6	NA	NA	CASSYSIGDSPLHF	TGTGCCAGCAGTTACTCGATCGGGGATTCACCCCTCCACTTT
TRBV30	TRBJ2-5	NA	NA	CAWSVWGIRETQYF	TGTGCCTGGAGTGTCTGGGGGATCCGAGAGACCCAGTACTTC
TRBV5-6	TRBJ1-1	once	NA	CASSTGARGLEAFF	TGTGCCAGCAGCACCGGGGCGAGGGGCCTTGAAGCTTTCTTT
TRBV4-3	TRBJ1-1	NA	NA	CASSQDKGARPATEAFF	TGCGCCAGCAGCCAAGACAAGGGAGCCCGTCCCGCGACTGAAGCTTTCTTT
TRBV5-1	TRBJ2-7	NA	NA	CASNLEGRQPYEQYF	TGCGCCAGCAACCTGGAGGGGCGTCAGCCCTACGAGCAGTACTTC
TRBV30	TRBJ2-7	NA	TRBD1	CAWSVGTGVYEQYF	TGTGCCTGGAGTGTCGGAACAGGGGTCTACGAGCAGTACTTC
TRBV4-1	TRBJ2-1	few	TRBD1	CASSQEQGYNEQFF	TGCGCCAGCAGCCAAGAACAGGGGTACAATGAGCAGTTCTTC
TRBV15	TRBJ2-5	NA	TRBD1	CATSSTGEETQYF	TGTGCCACCAGCAGCACAGGGGAAGAGACCCAGTACTTC
TRBV5-1	TRBJ2-3	few	NA	CASSGSDTQYF	TGCGCCAGCAGCGGGTCAGATACGCAGTATTTT
TRBV13	TRBJ2-7	NA	NA	CASSPRGGEQYF	TGTGCCAGCAGCCCCCGGGGCGGCGAGCAGTACTTC
TRBV27	TRBJ2-1	NA	NA	CASLGTQGYEQFF	TGTGCCAGCTTGGGGACCCAGGGCTATGAGCAGTTCTTC
TRBV29-1	TRBJ1-2	NA	NA	CSVEDGTPYGYTF	TGCAGCGTTGAAGATGGCACTCCCTATGGCTACACCTTC
TRBV7-8	TRBJ1-1	NA	NA	CASSLVKNEAFF	TGTGCCAGCAGCTTAGTAAAGAATGAAGCTTTCTTT
TRBV6-5	TRBJ1-5	NA	NA	CASSYSASNQPQHF	TGTGCCAGCAGTTACTCTGCTAGCAATCAGCCCCAGCATTTT
TRBV28	TRBJ2-3	NA	TRBD1	CASSTTGDTQYF	TGTGCCAGCAGTACGACAGGGGACACGCAGTATTTT
TRBV29-1	TRBJ2-1	NA	NA	CSVDQTGYNEQFF	TGCAGCGTTGATCAAACTGGTTACAATGAGCAGTTCTTC
TRBV6-6	TRBJ1-1	many	NA	CASSYTQVEAFF	TGTGCCAGCAGTTACACGCAGGTTGAAGCTTTCTTT
TRBV27	TRBJ1-1	NA	NA	CASSLWGLRDGEAFF	TGTGCCAGCAGCCTTTGGGGGCTAAGGGACGGTGAAGCTTTCTTT